The source of this T cell receptor (beta chain) is a study of T cell repertoires in cytomegalovirus infection. There are a few counts of this clonotype. The antigen remains undetermined. Study-wide results and limits: The cumulative frequency of public TCR beta families identified carriers of CMV plus the relevant HLA. HLA-C-restricted CMV clonotypes gave the most frequent clonotype in two of eight donors.

TCRdb processed the reads anew with MiXCR; each CDR3 protein has one entry. The sample records hundreds of thousands of distinct CDR3 sequences, roughly a third being singletons. This CDR3 comprises 15 residues. CDR1 is LNHDA and CDR2 is SQIVND in the germline V gene (reference sequence). Between the trimmed V and J ends, which lost 3 bases and 3 bases, there was a span of 12 bases. The source of this sequence is a human donor in good health (CMV status not recorded). Some clones in this sample may be carry-over from other donors' samples. The V gene is TRBV19, the J gene TRBJ2-1, with D tentatively TRBD2 (5 bases). The specimen comprised cultured PBMCs, sampled from culture after CMV antigen stimulation. The DNA for the CDR3 is TGTGCCAGTAGTATCGGCGCGGCGGGCTACAATGAGCAGTTCTTC. Amino acids: CASSIGAAGYNEQFF. The full variable domain, its missing parts supplied by reference TRBV19 and TRBJ2-1, is DGGITQSPKYLFRKEGQNVTLSCEQNLNHDAMYWYRQDPGQGLRLIYYSQIVNDFQKGDIAEGYSVSREKKESFPLTVTSAQKNPTAFYLCASSIGAAGYNEQFFGPGTRLTVL.